A single sample gave rise to the 9 T cell receptor beta chains below, sequenced in a study of T cell responses to AZD1222 COVID-19 vaccine (dated by TCRdb to 2020 to 2023). Interpreted using the paper, the time point label stands for: baseline before first vaccination. The treatment or condition label, as the study defines it: meningococcal conjugate vaccine given as trial control. Library preparation employed the immunoSEQ multiplex PCR assay. Entries here come from immuneACCESS through TCRdb and include only in-frame sequences with V and J called. Some clones fail to appear in such tables; in the studies checked, an unresolved V gene covers under half of the shortfall, and the cause of the remainder is unknown. The sample data list 210,000 or so clones, and 93% of these were observed just once. In total, the top ten clones hold about 1% of the sample. The sample was peripheral blood, taken on day 0 of MenACWY control vaccination. Receptors were obtained from an adult in good health.

The chain links TRBV23-1 to TRBJ2-7; possibly TRBD2 for D (6 bases). Being an ORF, TRBV23-1 has a function that is uncertain. The V gene lost 4 bases and the J gene lost 0 bases, with 13 bases spanning the gap. This CDR3 contains 15 residues. Here the CDR3 DNA reads TGCGCCAGCAGTCCCTCGGACGGGAGCTCCTACGAGCAGTACTTC. Amino acid sequence: CASSPSDGSSYEQYF.

This clone appeared a single time. V is TRBV15 and J is TRBJ2-2; D is uncertain. V was trimmed by 5 bases and J by 4 bases, leaving 11 bases between them. The germline V gene has CDR1 LNHNV and CDR2 YYDKDF (reference sequence). The CDR3 has 14 amino acids. CDR3 loop: CATSPREVTGELFF. In DNA, the CDR3 is TGTGCCACCAGCCCACGAGAAGTCACCGGGGAGCTGTTTTTT.

The J gene is TRBJ1-5, the V gene TRBV27, with D unclear. Trimming stripped 3 bases from V and 7 bases from J, with 10 bases between. The CDR3 extends over 13 amino acids. Germline CDR1 and CDR2: MNHEY and SMNVEV (reference sequence). For the CDR3, the DNA is TGTGCCAGCAGTTTCGGGCCAACCCAGCCCCAGCATTTT. Protein product: CASSFGPTQPQHF.

The V and J genes are TRBV7-9 and TRBJ1-2; a possible D gene is TRBD1 (6 bases). Germline V lookup: CDR1 SEHNR, CDR2 FQNEAQ (reference sequence). This CDR3 has 14 amino acids. V dropped 4 bases and J dropped 4 bases, with 13 bases sitting between them. This CDR3 is CASSSDRGTYGYTF. CDR3 sequence (DNA): TGTGCCAGCAGCTCGGACAGAGGGACCTATGGCTACACCTTC.

This chain joins TRBV6-6 and TRBJ2-3; possibly TRBD2 for D (6 bases). The CDR3 has 17 residues. Germline V gene data show CDR1 as MNHNY and CDR2 as SVGAGI (reference sequence). V gave up 5 bases and J gave up 6 bases, with 24 bases separating them. The CDR3 spells CASSQSMVRGGGDTQYF. The CDR3 DNA reads as TGTGCCAGCAGTCAATCCATGGTCCGGGGAGGAGGGGATACGCAGTATTTT.

The chain is built from TRBV3-1 (or the pseudogene TRBV3-2) and TRBJ2-1, with TRBD1 identical over 8 bases. Germline V gene lookup returns CDR1 LGHDT and CDR2 YNNKEL (reference sequence). The trim removed 2 bases at V and 6 bases at J, leaving 9 bases unmatched. The CDR3 contains 16 residues. CDR3 residues: CASSQTEVDRANEQFF. The CDR3, as DNA: TGTGCCAGCAGCCAAACCGAAGTGGACAGGGCCAATGAGCAGTTCTTC.

V and J are TRBV27 and TRBJ1-3; the D gene is possibly TRBD1 (5 bases). CDR1 and CDR2 (germline): MNHEY, SMNVEV (reference sequence). V lost 5 bases and J lost 0, with 20 bases in between. CDR3 length equals 18 residues. The CDR3 is CASSPYVGGVGSGNTIYF. The CDR3 DNA follows: TGTGCCAGCAGTCCTTACGTCGGGGGAGTTGGCTCTGGAAACACCATATATTTT.

The gene calls are TRBV21-1 and TRBJ1-1. TRBV21-1 is a listed pseudogene. CDR3 length: 18 residues. CDR3 nucleotides: TGTGCCAGCAGCAAGACCCCCGGGGGCGGAGGGTCGACCACTGAAGCTTTCTTT. This translates into CASSKTPGGGGSTTEAFF.

This chain links TRBV18 with TRBJ2-1, with D possibly being TRBD1 (6 bases). The germline V and J ends were trimmed by 4 bases and 7 bases, with 20 bases remaining between them. CDR3 length: 16 residues. From germline, CDR1 is KGHSH and CDR2 LQKENI. The CDR3 spells CASSLGQSAGKNEQFF. DNA of the CDR3: TGTGCCAGCTCACTAGGACAGTCCGCAGGAAAAAATGAGCAGTTCTTC.